This T cell receptor beta chain is from a study of shared clonotypes between healthy human individuals. General study findings and limits: Rarefaction indicated that sorted-subset sequencing remained incomplete although depth was large. Few donors restricted represented genetic and exposure-history diversity.

Note on this clone: Its target is not known. Other DNA sequences from this sample encode an identical CDR3 as well.

Investigators divided CD4+ cells into CD45RA+ naive and CD45RA-negative memory subsets. Germline V gene sequence: CDR1 SGHNT, CDR2 YYREEE (reference sequence). The CDR3 loop spans 13 amino acids. Trimming cost V 0 bases and J 7 bases, with 7 bases left between them. The assay was immunoSEQ multiplex PCR, and TCRdb's table has in-frame clones only and misses some. The sample carries fewer than 1.6 million clones, about 98.5% recorded once. Source material: naive CD4+ T cells sorted from blood. Subset specified: CD45RA+ positively selected. The sequence was obtained from a young man in good health. The chain recombines TRBV5-4 with TRBJ2-2, with a possible D match to TRBD1 (5 bases). DNA of the CDR3: TGTGCCAGCAGCTTGGCAGGGTTCGGGGAGCTGTTTTTT. Its protein is CASSLAGFGELFF.